These 15 T cell receptor beta chains came from one sample sequenced in a study of T-cell memory formation after mild COVID-19. TCRdb fed the 5' RACE reads into MiXCR, producing one record per CDR3 protein. The table includes over 350,000 distinct CDR3 sequences, roughly 15% detected once. The sample comprised PBMCs or a T cell subset sorted from them (not recorded which). These receptors were obtained from a man younger than 35 who had mild COVID-19 (a few samples of this study predate the infection). Cell type and time point are not known.

This chain uses TRBV19 with TRBJ1-5, with D maybe TRBD1 (5 bases). CDR3 length: 15 amino acids. The V and J ends lost 1 base and 4 bases respectively, with 11 bases between them. From germline, CDR1 is LNHDA and CDR2 SQIVND (reference sequence). CDR3 in amino acids: CASSIAAGNNQPQHF. The CDR3 DNA sequence: TGTGCCAGTAGTATAGCGGCAGGGAATAATCAGCCCCAGCATTTT. The full variable domain, its missing parts supplied by reference TRBV19 and TRBJ1-5, is DGGITQSPKYLFRKEGQNVTLSCEQNLNHDAMYWYRQDPGQGLRLIYYSQIVNDFQKGDIAEGYSVSREKKESFPLTVTSAQKNPTAFYLCASSIAAGNNQPQHFGDGTRLSIL.

There are a few counts of this clonotype. This chain joins TRBV20-1 and TRBJ1-1; possibly TRBD1 for D (5 bases). The CDR3 consists of 14 residues. Trimming took 0 bases from V and 2 from J, leaving 10 bases between them. Germline CDR1 reads DFQATT; CDR2 reads SNEGSKA (reference sequence). This CDR3 is CSARESQGNTEAFF. The CDR3 DNA is TGCAGTGCTAGAGAGAGTCAGGGAAACACTGAAGCTTTCTTT.

This clonotype has a handful of counts. The genes are TRBV10-2 and TRBJ2-7; D unresolved. Per germline, CDR1 WSHSY and CDR2 SAAADI. Between the trimmed V and J ends, which lost 5 bases and 2 bases, there was a span of 10 bases. This CDR3 region has 13 residues. The chain's CDR3 is CASSMTEPYEQYV. CDR3 DNA sequence: TGCGCCAGCAGTATGACGGAACCCTACGAGCAGTACGTC.

This chain links TRBV6-5 with TRBJ1-6, with D unclear. The ends were cut back, 5 bases at V and 13 bases at J, with 21 bases in the middle. The CDR3 length is 15 residues. Germline CDR1 and CDR2: MNHEY and SVGAGI. The CDR3 sequence: CASSNQDPRLMPLHF. The CDR3 region has the DNA TGTGCCAGCAGTAACCAGGATCCTCGGTTAATGCCCCTCCACTTT.

This clonotype was seen just once. This sequence joins TRBV18 and TRBJ2-7, with D perhaps matching TRBD1 or TRBD2 (6 bases each). V gave up 0 bases and J gave up 3 bases, with 9 bases separating them. This CDR3 has 14 residues. Looked up from germline, CDR1 is KGHSH and CDR2 is LQKENI. The CDR3 reads CASSPPGGYYEQYF. CDR3 sequence (DNA): TGTGCCAGCTCACCACCGGGGGGCTACTACGAGCAGTACTTC. Based on the CDR3 plus reference TRBV18 and TRBJ2-7, the full variable domain is NAGVMQNPRHLVRRRGQEARLRCSPMKGHSHVYWYRQLPEEGLKFMVYLQKENIIDESGMPKERFSAEFPKEGPSILRIQQVVRGDSAAYFCASSPPGGYYEQYFGPGTRLTVT.

This clonotype was detected a few times. The chain links TRBV5-1 to TRBJ2-1, with D possibly TRBD2 on 5 matching bases. Looked up from germline, CDR1 is SGHRS and CDR2 is YFSETQ. This CDR3 spans 17 amino acids. Trimming took 1 base from V and 0 from J, leaving 14 bases between them. In nucleotides, the CDR3 is TGCGCCAGCAGCTTGTTACTACGGACTCTCTCCTACAATGAGCAGTTCTTC. This gives the protein CASSLLLRTLSYNEQFF.

The chain has TRBV4-1 and TRBJ1-6; D uncertain. CDR3 length equals 13 residues. Trimming took 2 bases from V and 7 from J, leaving 6 bases between them. Germline loops: CDR1 MGHRA, CDR2 YSYEKL. CDR3 DNA sequence: TGCGCCAGCAGCCAACAGAACAATTCACCCCTCCACTTT. Its protein product is CASSQQNNSPLHF.

This clonotype was counted a few times. The gene calls are TRBV6-1 and TRBJ2-7; 8 nucleotides agree with TRBD1. V gave up 6 bases and J gave up 0 bases; unmatched junction bases: 10. The CDR3 loop spans 16 amino acids. Germline assignment: CDR1 MNHNS and CDR2 SASEGT. In DNA, the CDR3 is TGTGCCAGCAGGGCCGGACAGGGTTTAAGCTCCTACGAGCAGTACTTC. This encodes CASRAGQGLSSYEQYF.

In this sample, this clonotype turned up many times. The rearrangement links TRBV5-5 to TRBJ2-2, with D unresolved. The CDR3 sequence is 13 residues long. The germline gives CDR1 SGHKS, CDR2 YYEKEE (reference sequence). Trimming shortened V by 0 bases and J by 4 bases, and 4 bases separated the two germline ends. The CDR3 DNA reads as TGTGCCAGCAGCTTGGAATTCACCGGGGAGCTGTTTTTT. Translation: CASSLEFTGELFF. The full variable domain, in which reference TRBV5-5 and TRBJ2-2 provide the parts outside the CDR3, is DAGVTQSPTHLIKTRGQQVTLRCSPISGHKSVSWYQQVLGQGPQFIFQYYEKEERGRGNFPDRFSARQFPNYSSELNVNALLLGDSALYLCASSLEFTGELFFGEGSRLTVL.

The V gene is TRBV4-1, the J gene TRBJ1-2, with D uncertain. V lost 4 bases and J 8 bases, leaving 32 bases between the germline ends. There are 19 residues in the CDR3. The germline V gene has CDR1 MGHRA and CDR2 YSYEKL. The DNA for the CDR3 is TGCGCCAGCAGCCCTAGTAGGCAGTCCCCGTTACCGCCCTCCGGGGGCTACACCTTC. It translates to CASSPSRQSPLPPSGGYTF.

CDR3 in amino acids: CASSDPGLVPQNEQFF. The CDR3 DNA follows: TGTGCCAGCAGTGACCCGGGACTAGTACCCCAGAATGAGCAGTTCTTC. This chain joins TRBV28 and TRBJ2-1; 8 nucleotides match TRBD2. Trimming took 5 bases from V and 7 from J; bases not matched to a gene: 13. CDR3 length equals 16 residues. Per the germline V gene, CDR1 is MDHEN and CDR2 is SYDVKM. Together with reference TRBV28 and TRBJ2-1, the CDR3 gives the full variable domain: DVKVTQSSRYLVKRTGEKVFLECVQDMDHENMFWYRQDPGLGLRLIYFSYDVKMKEKGDIPEGYSVSREKKERFSLILESASTNQTSMYLCASSDPGLVPQNEQFFGPGTRLTVL.

This chain uses TRBV4-3 with TRBJ1-6; D is ambiguous. CDR1 is LGHNA and CDR2 is YSLEER in the germline V gene. V was shortened by 0 bases and J by 7 bases, with 10 bases between the two germline ends. CDR3 size: 15 residues. CDR3 nucleotide sequence: TGCGCCAGCAGCCAAGAGGCGTTTCTAAATTCACCCCTCCACTTT. The encoded protein is CASSQEAFLNSPLHF.

This clonotype came up many times. An end of the junction differs from the germline gene, which may be a read error. This rearrangement joins TRBV7-9 to TRBJ1-2; no firm D call. The CDR3 extends over 12 amino acids. From germline, CDR1 is SEHNR and CDR2 FQNEAQ (reference sequence). The CDR3 protein is CASSLDNYGYTF. The CDR3 coding sequence is TGCGCCAGCAGCTTGGACAACTATGGCTACACCTTC.

Only a few counts were recorded for this clonotype. The chain joins TRBV6-2 or TRBV6-3 to TRBJ2-3, with D unclear. The CDR3 covers 16 residues. CDR1 is MNHEY, CDR2 SVGEGT, per germline. V dropped 2 bases and J dropped 0 bases, with 12 bases sitting between them. The CDR3 coding sequence is TGTGCCAGCAGTTACCCCCCCGTGGGGAGCACAGATACGCAGTATTTT. The encoded protein is CASSYPPVGSTDTQYF.

The genes are TRBV6-1 and TRBJ1-5, with 8 nucleotides matching TRBD1. Germline-derived CDR1 and CDR2 are MNHNS and SASEGT. V shed 3 bases and J 3 bases; nucleotides not matched to a gene: 4. This CDR3 is built from 15 residues. CDR3 sequence: CASSEWTGLNQPQHF. DNA for the CDR3: TGTGCCAGCAGTGAGTGGACAGGGCTCAATCAGCCCCAGCATTTT.